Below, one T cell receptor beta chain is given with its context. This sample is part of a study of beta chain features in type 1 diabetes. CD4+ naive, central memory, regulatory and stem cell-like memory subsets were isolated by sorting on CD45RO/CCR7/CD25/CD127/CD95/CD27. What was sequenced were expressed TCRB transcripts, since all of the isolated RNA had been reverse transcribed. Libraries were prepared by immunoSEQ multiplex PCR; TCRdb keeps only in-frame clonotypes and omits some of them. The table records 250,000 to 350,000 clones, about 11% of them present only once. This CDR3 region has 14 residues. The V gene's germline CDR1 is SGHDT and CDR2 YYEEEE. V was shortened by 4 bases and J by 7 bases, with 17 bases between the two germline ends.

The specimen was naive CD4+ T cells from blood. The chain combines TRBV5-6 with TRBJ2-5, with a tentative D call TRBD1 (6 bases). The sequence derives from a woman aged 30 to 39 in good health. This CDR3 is CASSPPGTQRTQYF. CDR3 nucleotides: TGTGCCAGCAGCCCCCCCGGGACACAGAGGACCCAGTACTTC.